Here is one TCR beta chain with its context. One end of the junction does not line up with germline, which may come from a read error. CDR1 and CDR2 (germline): SGHVS, FNYEAQ. The length of the CDR3 is 12 residues. These data come from a study of OX40 agonist ivuxolimab in advanced cancers. The method was immunoSEQ multiplex PCR; TCRdb's version includes in-frame clones alone and lacks a portion of them. The sample consists of under 90,000 clones, approximately 87% of them appearing once. Sequencing used CD4+ or CD8+ T cells sorted from blood, obtained in a trial of the OX40 agonist ivuxolimab. The V gene is TRBV7-6, the J gene TRBJ2-7; D tentatively reads TRBD1 or TRBD2 (5 bases each). This TCR came from an adult with an advanced solid tumor such as melanoma, head and neck, liver or kidney cancer. The CDR3 region has the DNA TGTGCCAGCAGTAACCCCCCACGGGACGCACGATTC. Translating gives CASSNPPRDARF.